The 28 T cell receptor beta chains presented below share a single source sample, sequenced in a study of T cells in women clearing cervical HPV infection. Generated by immunoSEQ multiplex PCR, the TCRdb table keeps only in-frame clones and is missing some. This specimen shows roughly 20,000 clones; the ten leading clones hold about 5%. The sample comprised blood buffy coat. The receptors shown here come from a woman aged 18-69 years with a cervical HPV16 infection that either progressed to CIN3+ or cleared (not recorded which).

With respect to this clone: The read terminates 3 residues before the CDR3 end, so the remaining end is supplied by the germline J gene. This chain joins TRBV19 and TRBJ2-7; the D is unclear. Germline V gene lookup returns CDR1 LNHDA and CDR2 SQIVND (reference sequence). Trimming shortened V by 3 bases and J by 2 bases, and 17 bases separated the two germline ends. The CDR3 consists of 16 residues. The DNA read from the CDR3 is TGTGCCAGTAGTATTAGCACTATTCCTTCCCCCTACGAG. It codes for CASSISTIPSPYE. The full-length CDR3 reads as CASSISTIPSPYEQYF.

In regard to this clone: The read terminates 3 residues ahead of where the CDR3 ends, so the germline J gene completes it. J is TRBJ2-2 and V is TRBV10-1, with D uncertain. The CDR3 runs to 14 residues. V lost 6 bases and J 2 bases, leaving 10 bases between the germline ends. Germline V lookup: CDR1 WNHNN, CDR2 SYGVQD (reference sequence). The CDR3 sequence: CASRLNHNTGELFF. The sequenced CDR3 bases are TGCGCCAGCAGACTAAACCATAACACCGGGGAG.

CDR3: CASSLMAGGPIRTDTQYF. The part of the CDR3 DNA that was read is TGTGCCAGCAGCTTAATGGCGGGGGGCCCTATCCGCACAGATACG. The chain uses TRBV7-3 and TRBJ2-3, with 8 positions matching TRBD2. The read terminates 3 residues before the CDR3 end, so the remaining end is supplied by the germline J gene. V lost 1 base and J lost 1; bases outside the gene matches: 10. Germline-derived CDR1 and CDR2 are SGHTA and FQGTGA. This CDR3 spans 18 amino acids.

As for this clone: The observed sequence ends 3 residues before the CDR3 terminus, with the missing tail filled in from the germline J gene. This sequence joins TRBV4-2 and TRBJ1-4; 10 nucleotides align to TRBD1. Per germline, CDR1 LGHNA and CDR2 YNFKEQ. After removal of 4 bases from V and 8 bases from J, the junction contained 4 bases not matched to a gene. CDR3 length: 14 residues. The DNA read from the CDR3 is TGTGCCAGCAGCCGGGACAGGGGTGGAGAAAAA. Translation gives CASSRDRGGEK. The entire CDR3 is CASSRDRGGEKLFF.

Notes on this clone: The CDR3 end falls 3 residues outside the read, so it is completed with the germline J gene. The chain has TRBV19 and TRBJ2-3; no reliable D call. Germline V gene sequence: CDR1 LNHDA, CDR2 SQIVND (reference sequence). The CDR3 has 14 amino acids. The CDR3 loop reads CASSSTNIQETQYF. Partial CDR3 DNA: TGTGCCAGTAGTAGTACAAATATCCAAGAGACG.

By frequency, this clone is medium-sized. This CDR3 reads CSARFFARLTQYF. The DNA read from the CDR3 is TGCAGTGCTAGATTTTTCGCTAGGCTAACG. The rearrangement uses TRBV20-1 and TRBJ2-3, with no clear D. The read ends 3 residues before the CDR3 terminus; that terminus is restored from the germline J gene. CDR3 length equals 13 residues. Germline CDR1 and CDR2: DFQATT and SNEGSKA (reference sequence).

In regard to this clone: With the read ending 3 residues before the CDR3 end, the germline J gene is used to fill in that end. This chain connects TRBV20-1 to TRBJ2-7; the match to TRBD2 covers 13 bases. V lost 7 bases, J lost 2 bases, and 14 bases stayed unmatched. This CDR3 has 17 residues. Germline V gene lookup returns CDR1 DFQATT and CDR2 SNEGSKA (reference sequence). The CDR3 loop is CSVWTSGGLQGTYEQYF. The covered CDR3 bases are TGCAGTGTTTGGACTAGCGGGGGCCTCCAGGGAACCTACGAG.

Of note for this clone: Coverage ceases 3 residues before the CDR3 finishes, and the germline J gene fills in the end. The V gene is TRBV6-4, the J gene TRBJ2-3; a weak D match, TRBD2 (6 bases). V was shortened by 4 bases and J by 0 bases, with 11 bases between the two germline ends. CDR3 length equals 15 residues. Germline CDR1 and CDR2: MRHNA and SNTAGT. CDR3 DNA, as far as it was read: TGTGCCAGCAGTGCCACCAGCGGGAGCACAGATACG. This sequence encodes CASSATSGSTDT. The full CDR3 protein reads CASSATSGSTDTQYF.

Turning to this clone: Read data end 3 residues before the CDR3 end; the end is taken from the germline J gene. This sequence joins TRBV28 and TRBJ1-1, with D maybe TRBD1 (6 bases). CDR1 and CDR2 from the germline V gene are MDHEN and SYDVKM. This CDR3 contains 13 residues. V lost 7 bases, J lost 0 bases, and 9 bases lay in between. CDR3 bases read: TGTGCCAGCATTAGACAGGTGAACACTGAA. This sequence encodes CASIRQVNTE. The whole CDR3 reads CASIRQVNTEAFF.

Of note for this clone: The read gets to within 3 residues of the CDR3 end, and the germline J gene fills in the rest. This chain links TRBV20-1 with TRBJ1-1; a weak D match, TRBD1 (6 bases). Germline V CDR1 and CDR2: DFQATT, SNEGSKA (reference sequence). This CDR3 spans 13 amino acids. Trimming pared 2 bases from V and 3 bases from J, leaving 10 bases between. CDR3 region: CSARKQGDTEAFF. The CDR3 DNA, read in part, is TGCAGTGCTAGAAAACAGGGAGACACTGAA.

On this clone: The CDR3 end lies 3 residues beyond the end of the read and is filled in from the germline J gene. This chain joins TRBV20-1 and TRBJ2-3; 12 bases are shared with TRBD2. Germline V gene sequence: CDR1 DFQATT, CDR2 SNEGSKA (reference sequence). This CDR3 is built from 16 residues. The ends lost 6 bases at V and 0 bases at J; junction bases unmatched: 7. The covered CDR3 bases are TGCAGTGCATTCGGGACTAGCGGGTTTAGCACAGATACG. Amino acid sequence: CSAFGTSGFSTDT. In full, the CDR3 reads CSAFGTSGFSTDTQYF.

As concerns this clone: Read coverage stops 3 residues before the CDR3 terminus; the germline J gene supplies the remainder. V usage is TRBV5-5 and J usage is TRBJ2-1; the D gene is possibly TRBD1 (6 bases). Germline lookup yields CDR1 SGHKS and CDR2 YYEKEE (reference sequence). V was pared by 7 bases and J by 4 bases, with 18 bases between. This CDR3 comprises 15 residues. The covered CDR3 bases are TGTGCCAGCGGGCCGGGACACCAGGGATACAATGAG. Residues: CASGPGHQGYNE. In full, the CDR3 reads CASGPGHQGYNEQFF.

Of note for this clone: The CDR3 extends 3 residues past the end of the read, so its final part is completed from the germline J gene. The rearrangement joins TRBV7-8 to TRBJ1-4; D gene ambiguous. The germline V gene has CDR1 SGHVS and CDR2 FQNEAQ. This CDR3 region has 13 residues. CDR3 DNA, as far as it was read: TGTGCCAGCAGCATCCTAACCCGTTCACCA. Translating gives CASSILTRSP. The whole CDR3 is CASSILTRSPLFF.

To note about this clone: From the germline J gene comes the end of the CDR3, since the read stops 3 residues before it. The rearrangement links TRBV2 to TRBJ2-1; 8 bases line up with TRBD2. There are 15 residues in the CDR3. Trimming at V came to 2 bases and at J to 6 bases, leaving 6 bases not matched to a gene. Germline V lookup: CDR1 SNHLY, CDR2 FYNNEI. The CDR3 protein is CASSEIGGARNEQFF. CDR3 DNA, as far as it was read: TGTGCCAGCAGTGAAATCGGGGGGGCCCGCAATGAG.

To note about this clone: The DNA ends 3 residues before the CDR3 does, and the rest of the CDR3 is filled in from the germline J gene. This rearrangement joins TRBV5-1 to TRBJ2-3; 9 bases fit TRBD2. Trimming cost V 0 bases and J 2 bases; bases outside gene matches: 4. Germline values: CDR1 SGHRS, CDR2 YFSETQ. The CDR3 length is 16 residues. The sequenced part of the CDR3 DNA is TGCGCCAGCAGCTTGGTTCTAGCGGGGATCACAGATACG. Translation gives CASSLVLAGITDT. The whole CDR3 sequence is CASSLVLAGITDTQYF.

To note about this clone: The CDR3 is cut off 3 residues early in the read; its end comes from the germline J gene. The chain employs TRBV5-1 and TRBJ1-1; 7 bases line up with TRBD1. The J segment lost 1 base and the V segment lost 4 bases, leaving 7 bases of the junction unmatched. CDR1 and CDR2 from the germline V gene are SGHRS and YFSETQ. CDR3 length equals 15 residues. The CDR3 spells CASSLRQGPNTEAFF. The part of the CDR3 DNA that was read is TGCGCCAGCAGCCTACGACAGGGACCGAACACTGAA.

On this clone: The read ends 3 residues shy of where the CDR3 ends; the end is completed using the germline J gene. The chain joins TRBV6-2 or TRBV6-3 to TRBJ2-7; D unresolved. The germline V gene has CDR1 MNHEY and CDR2 SVGEGT. Trimming pared 7 bases from V and 0 bases from J, leaving 13 bases between. The CDR3 covers 14 residues. This CDR3 reads CASNPAGFSYEQYF. The sequenced CDR3 bases are TGTGCCAGCAACCCAGCCGGGTTCTCCTACGAG.

Notes on this clone: The sequenced fragment ends 3 residues before the CDR3 boundary, so the rest is inferred from the germline J gene. This chain connects TRBV4-1 to TRBJ1-6; D is uncertain. The CDR3 extends over 14 amino acids. Trimming stripped 0 bases from V and 8 bases from J, with 8 bases between. Germline values: CDR1 MGHRA, CDR2 YSYEKL. The CDR3 DNA, read in part, is TGCGCCAGCAGCCAAGAAACACCTTATTCACCC. As protein: CASSQETPYSP. The entire CDR3 reads CASSQETPYSPLHF.

Comments on this clone: At one end the junction does not follow the germline gene, possibly because of a read error. From the germline J gene comes the end of the CDR3, since the read stops 3 residues before it. The rearrangement links TRBV7-6 to TRBJ1-3; D is uncertain. CDR3 length: 15 residues. Germline CDR1 SGHVS, CDR2 FNYEAQ. The CDR3 is CASSLEGGRGNTIYF. CDR3 DNA (partial): TGTGCCAGCAGCTTAGAGGGCGGACGGGGAAACACG.

Concerning this clone: The CDR3 extends 3 residues past the end of the read, so its final part is completed from the germline J gene. The chain combines TRBV5-1 with TRBJ1-2, with 7 bases matching TRBD1. Looked up from germline, CDR1 is SGHRS and CDR2 is YFSETQ. There are 15 residues in the CDR3. V trimming: 2 bases; J trimming: 3 bases; junction bases outside the gene matches: 7. CDR3 DNA, as far as it was read: TGCGCCAGCAGCTTACAGGGGACAGTGGACTATGGC. Translated: CASSLQGTVDYG. The CDR3 in full is CASSLQGTVDYGYTF.

As for this clone: The read gets to within 3 residues of the CDR3 end, and the germline J gene fills in the rest. The V call is TRBV18, the J call TRBJ2-5; the D gene is possibly TRBD1 (5 bases). Germline CDR1 reads KGHSH; CDR2 reads LQKENI. This CDR3 comprises 17 residues. V was pared by 0 bases and J by 2 bases, with 16 bases between. CDR3 DNA, as far as it was read: TGTGCCAGCTCACCACCGATTGAGCAGGGTCTGCAAGAGACC. This translates into CASSPPIEQGLQET. The CDR3 in its entirety is CASSPPIEQGLQETQYF.

A remark on this clone: The read is 3 residues too short to cover the CDR3 end, so that end is filled in from the germline J gene. The rearrangement uses TRBV28 and TRBJ2-7, with TRBD2 matching 10 bases. Germline CDR1 MDHEN, CDR2 SYDVKM. The CDR3 covers 14 residues. Trimming took 4 bases from V and 3 from J; bases not matched to a gene: 3. The sequenced CDR3 bases are TGTGCCAGCAGTTCTAGCGGGAGAATCTACGAG. Its protein product is CASSSSGRIYE. The whole CDR3 reads CASSSSGRIYEQYF.

The CDR3 bases that were read are TGCGCCAGCGGAGCTGGACAGGGTTTCGCTGAA. Protein: CASGAGQGFAE. The entire CDR3 reads CASGAGQGFAEAFF. The chain joins TRBV10-2 to TRBJ1-1; 8 nucleotides agree with TRBD1. The read is 3 residues too short to cover the CDR3 end, so that end is filled in from the germline J gene. Germline V gene data show CDR1 as WSHSY and CDR2 as SAAADI. The CDR3 consists of 14 residues. V trimming: 8 bases; J trimming: 6 bases; junction bases outside the gene matches: 11.

A word on this clone: The read ends 3 residues before the CDR3 terminus; that terminus is restored from the germline J gene. The gene calls are TRBV4-1 and TRBJ2-4; maybe TRBD2 (6 bases). The V end was cut by 4 bases, the J end by 2 bases, with 9 bases between. Germline CDR1 is MGHRA and CDR2 is YSYEKL. The length of the CDR3 is 14 residues. CDR3 DNA (partial): TGCGCCAGCAGCCCCGGGACTTCCAAAAACATT. It is translated as CASSPGTSKNI. The full CDR3 sequence reads CASSPGTSKNIQYF.

In regard to this clone: The read ends 3 residues shy of where the CDR3 ends; the end is completed using the germline J gene. The chain is built from TRBV5-1 and TRBJ1-1; a possible D gene is TRBD1 (6 bases). The germline V gene encodes CDR1 SGHRS and CDR2 YFSETQ. The CDR3 covers 15 residues. Trimming removed 2 bases from V and 4 bases from J, with 15 bases in between. The CDR3 DNA, read in part, is TGCGCCAGCAGCTTAAGAACAGGACAGTCCACTGAA. Protein product: CASSLRTGQSTE. The full CDR3 protein reads CASSLRTGQSTEAFF.

As to this clone: The read comes to an end 3 residues before the CDR3 does, leaving the germline J gene to fill in the end. Other DNA sequences of this sample code for an identical CDR3. V is TRBV2 and J is TRBJ1-3, with TRBD1 as a possible D gene (6 bases). The CDR3 spans 18 residues. V lost 5 bases and J lost 0, with 20 bases in between. The germline gives CDR1 SNHLY, CDR2 FYNNEI. CDR3: CASSTPAGGAGSGNTIYF. The CDR3 DNA, read in part, is TGTGCCAGCAGTACTCCTGCGGGGGGCGCGGGCTCTGGAAACACC. The complete variable domain, with remaining parts taken from reference TRBV2 and TRBJ1-3, reads EPEVTQTPSHQVTQMGQEVILRCVPISNHLYFYWYRQILGQKVEFLVSFYNNEISEKSEIFDDQFSVERPDGSNFTLKIRSTKLEDSAMYFCASSTPAGGAGSGNTIYFGEGSWLTVV.

A remark on this clone: Coverage ceases 3 residues before the CDR3 finishes, and the germline J gene fills in the end. The rearrangement links TRBV5-1 to TRBJ2-1, with TRBD1 as a possible D gene (6 bases). Germline values: CDR1 SGHRS, CDR2 YFSETQ. Trimming took off 1 base at V and 9 bases at J, with 11 bases between the two ends. The CDR3 totals 13 residues. CDR3 in amino acids: CASSLQGRGEQFF. The CDR3 bases that were read are TGCGCCAGCAGCTTGCAGGGGCGAGGTGAG.

A remark on this clone: The DNA ends 3 residues before the CDR3 does, and the rest of the CDR3 is filled in from the germline J gene. The chain combines TRBV19 with TRBJ1-2; 8 nucleotides align to TRBD1. Germline-derived CDR1 and CDR2 are LNHDA and SQIVND (reference sequence). The CDR3 spans 15 residues. This CDR3 is CASSSSGTGSYDYTF. The CDR3 DNA, read in part, is TGTGCCAGTAGTTCCTCCGGGACAGGTTCCTACGAC.